These T cell receptor beta chains were read from a single sample in a study of metastatic and nonmetastatic thyroid tumors. TCRdb re-processed the PCR reads through MiXCR. The sample consists of thousands of clones, around 29% of them appearing once. The sample taken for sequencing was tumor tissue. These receptors all come from a female donor with papillary thyroid cancer or a benign thyroid nodule (not recorded which). Some clones in this sample may be carry-over from other donors' samples. Both conserved end residues are part of each CDR3. D genes are given only for firm matches. Rows give clone size only sometimes, using once, few, many, or a class for an expanded clone.

len	d_gene	j_gene	abundance	v_gene	CDR3nt	CDR3aa
17	TRBD2	TRBJ2-3	many	TRBV4-3	TGCGCCAGCAGCCAAGGACTAGCGGGAGGGCCCACAGATACGCAGTATTTT	CASSQGLAGGPTDTQYF
15	TRBD1	TRBJ1-1	-	TRBV6-1	TGTGCCAGCAGTGCCGGGACAGGGGAGGGCACTGAAGCTTTCTTT	CASSAGTGEGTEAFF
21	TRBD2	TRBJ2-1	many	TRBV7-9	TGTGCCAGCAGCTCCCCAGGCACTAGCGGGAGGCCTCTGAGCTCCTACAATGAGCAGTTCTTC	CASSSPGTSGRPLSSYNEQFF
14	TRBD1	TRBJ2-1	many	TRBV5-1	TGCGCCAGCTCGGCAGGACAGGGGGTAAATGAGCAGTTCTTC	CASSAGQGVNEQFF
14	TRBD1	TRBJ1-2	-	TRBV12-3/TRBV12-4	TGTGCCAGCAGTTACGGACAGGGAAACTATGGCTACACCTTC	CASSYGQGNYGYTF
15	-	TRBJ2-3	many	TRBV3-1	TGTGCCAGCAGCCAGTCGCAAGTCAGCACAGATACGCAGTATTTT	CASSQSQVSTDTQYF
15	TRBD2	TRBJ2-7	-	TRBV6-1	TGTGCCAGCAGTCGAAGCCCTAGCGGGGCTACCGAGCAGTACTTC	CASSRSPSGATEQYF
15	TRBD1	TRBJ2-1	-	TRBV20-1	TGCAGTGCTAGGGTCGGGGGACAGGCCAGAAATGAGCAGTTCTTC	CSARVGGQARNEQFF
17	-	TRBJ1-2	-	TRBV24-1	TGTGCCACAAATGATTTGCTCGGGGGGGGCCTTGGCTATGGCTACACCTTC	CATNDLLGGGLGYGYTF
18	TRBD2	TRBJ2-1	few	TRBV6-2/TRBV6-3	TGTGCCAGCAGTTACACTAGCGGGGGGGCGGGCTCCTACAATGAGCAGTTCTTC	CASSYTSGGAGSYNEQFF
14	-	TRBJ2-1	medium-sized	TRBV12-3/TRBV12-4	TGTGCCAGCAGTAGCGGACCCTACTACAATGAGCAGTTCTTC	CASSSGPYYNEQFF
16	TRBD2	TRBJ2-3	medium-sized	TRBV12-3/TRBV12-4	TGTGCCAGCAGTTTAGATGAAGCGGGAGCCACAGATACGCAGTATTTT	CASSLDEAGATDTQYF
16	TRBD2	TRBJ2-5	few	TRBV12-3/TRBV12-4	TGTGCCAGCAGTTCAGGGGATGCGAGCGGGAGGGCTACCCAGTACTTC	CASSSGDASGRATQYF
13	-	TRBJ1-2	-	TRBV6-2/TRBV6-3	TGTGCCAGCAGCCCGACAGCTAACTATGGCTACACCTTC	CASSPTANYGYTF
14	TRBD2	TRBJ2-2	medium-sized	TRBV4-2	TGTGCCAGCGAGTTCAGCGGGGGGTCCGGGGAGCTGTTTTTT	CASEFSGGSGELFF
14	-	TRBJ2-6	few	TRBV28	TGTGCCAGCAGAGGGGGCTCTGGGGCCAACGTCCTGACTTTC	CASRGGSGANVLTF
15	TRBD2	TRBJ2-2	many	TRBV11-2	TGTGCCAGCAGCTTAACTAGCGGCTACACCGGGGAGCTGTTTTTT	CASSLTSGYTGELFF
14	-	TRBJ1-5	few	TRBV19	TGTGCCACTACAGGAGTCTATAGCAATCAGCCCCTTCATTTT	CATTGVYSNQPLHF
18	-	TRBJ2-3	-	TRBV7-2	TGTGCCAGCAGCTTCGCACCTGGACTATCGATTAGCACAGATACGCAGTATTTT	CASSFAPGLSISTDTQYF
19	TRBD2	TRBJ2-1	-	TRBV18	TGTGCCAGCTCACCCGGGGAGGATAGCGGGAGGGCCGTCTACAATGAGCAGTTCTTC	CASSPGEDSGRAVYNEQFF
14	-	TRBJ1-1	-	TRBV19	TGTGCCAGTAGTACCGGACAGATCGTAGCTGAAGCTTTCTTT	CASSTGQIVAEAFF
14	TRBD1	TRBJ1-1	-	TRBV19	TGTGCCAGTAGTAAGGGACAGGGTTCCACTGAAGCTTTCTTT	CASSKGQGSTEAFF
15	TRBD2	TRBJ2-3	large	TRBV11-2	TGTGCCAGCAGCTTGGGTAGCGGGCCGAGGGATACGCAGTATTTT	CASSLGSGPRDTQYF
13	TRBD1	TRBJ1-2	-	TRBV28	TGTGCCAGCAGGAAACAGGGGCCCTATGGCTACACCTTC	CASRKQGPYGYTF
15	TRBD2	TRBJ2-1	-	TRBV6-1	TGTGCCGGCATTCAGCGGGGGAGCTCCTACAATGAGCAGTTCTTC	CAGIQRGSSYNEQFF
13	-	TRBJ2-3	-	TRBV18	TGTGCCAGCTCACCACCGAGCACAGGTACGCATTATTTT	CASSPPSTGTHYF
14	-	TRBJ2-5	large	TRBV6-4	TGTGCCAGCAGTGACTCGATCGGCCGGGCGGCCCAGTACTTC	CASSDSIGRAAQYF
15	TRBD1	TRBJ2-2	many	TRBV11-1	TGTGCCAGCAGCACCAGGGGGCTATTCACCGGGGAGCTGTTTTTT	CASSTRGLFTGELFF
15	-	TRBJ1-3	medium-sized	TRBV12-3/TRBV12-4	TGTGCCAGCAGTTTATTTGTAGGCTCTGGAAACACCATATATTTT	CASSLFVGSGNTIYF